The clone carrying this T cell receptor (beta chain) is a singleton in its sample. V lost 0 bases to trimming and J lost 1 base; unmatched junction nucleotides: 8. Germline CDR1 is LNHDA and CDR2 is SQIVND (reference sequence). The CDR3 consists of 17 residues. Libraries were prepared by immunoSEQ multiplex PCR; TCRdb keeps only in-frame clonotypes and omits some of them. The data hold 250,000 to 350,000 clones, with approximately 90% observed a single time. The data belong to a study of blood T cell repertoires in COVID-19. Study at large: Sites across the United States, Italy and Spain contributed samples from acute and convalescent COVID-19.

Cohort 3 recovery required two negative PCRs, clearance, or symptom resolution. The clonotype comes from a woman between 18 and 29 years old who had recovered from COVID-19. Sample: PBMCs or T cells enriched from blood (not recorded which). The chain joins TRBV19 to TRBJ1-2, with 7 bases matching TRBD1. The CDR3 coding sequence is TGTGCCAGTAGTATAGACCCGGGACAGCCGTATAACTATGGCTACACCTTC. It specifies CASSIDPGQPYNYGYTF.